Shown below are 30 T cell receptor beta chains from a single sample sequenced in a study of vaccination and CD4 T cells after COVID-19. Treatment specified: approximately nine-day PBMC culture with coronavirus spike peptide pools or control peptides (ViraFEST assay). The unexposed donor's CD4+ T cells were collected before the COVID-19 pandemic (2011-2018). Their cognate antigens are unknown. Sequenced with the Oncomine TCR Beta short-read assay was DNA taken from cultured CD4+ T cells. Genomic DNA extraction was carried out from cultured CD4+ T cells. Using its own MiXCR run on the PCR reads, TCRdb lists one record per CDR3 protein. The sample includes thousands of distinct CDR3 sequences, roughly a third of them seen just once. Sequenced material: CD4+ T cells from blood, cultured in vitro. Receptors were obtained from a human donor in good health.

The chain uses TRBV7-2 and TRBJ1-3; tentative D call: TRBD1 (5 bases). Looked up from germline, CDR1 is SGHTA and CDR2 is FQGNSA. This CDR3 has 17 residues. Trimming took 5 bases from V and 0 from J, leaving 17 bases between them. This CDR3 is CASSPQGRRGSGNTIYF. CDR3 coding DNA: TGTGCCAGCAGCCCTCAGGGCAGACGGGGCTCTGGAAACACCATATATTTT.

This clonotype was seen only a few times. The V and J genes are TRBV11-2 and TRBJ1-5, with TRBD1 as a possible D gene (5 bases). The V end lost 5 bases, the J end lost 6 bases, and 11 bases lay between the germline ends. CDR1 SGHAT and CDR2 FQNNGV come from the germline V gene. The CDR3 runs 13 residues. CDR3 region: CASSPGSGQPQHF. CDR3 DNA: TGTGCCAGCAGCCCAGGGTCGGGTCAGCCCCAGCATTTT. Combining the CDR3 with reference TRBV11-2 and TRBJ1-5 gives the whole variable domain EAGVAQSPRYKIIEKRQSVAFWCNPISGHATLYWYQQILGQGPKLLIQFQNNGVVDDSQLPKDRFSAERLKGVDSTLKIQPAKLEDSAVYLCASSPGSGQPQHFGDGTRLSIL.

This clonotype is termed large (0.1 to 1%). V usage is TRBV6-2 or TRBV6-3 and J usage is TRBJ1-2, with TRBD1 matching over 9 bases. CDR1 MNHEY and CDR2 SVGEGT come from the germline V gene. CDR3 length equals 16 residues. The trim removed 4 bases at V and 2 bases at J, leaving 8 bases unmatched. The CDR3 loop reads CASSSPGQGMNYGYTF. For the CDR3, the DNA is TGTGCCAGCAGTTCACCGGGACAGGGCATGAACTATGGCTACACCTTC.

This clonotype was recorded a few times. This chain links TRBV25-1 with TRBJ1-6, with D uncertain. The CDR3 extends over 14 amino acids. V lost 6 bases and J 7 bases, leaving 13 bases between the germline ends. Germline loops: CDR1 MGHDK, CDR2 SYGVNS. For the CDR3, the DNA is TGTGCCAGCAGAAAGGCGGTTGAGAATTCACCCCTCCACTTT. It is translated as CASRKAVENSPLHF.

This clonotype was counted only a few times. The chain joins TRBV19 to TRBJ1-1, with D unresolved. Trimming took off 6 bases at V and 4 bases at J, with 12 bases between the two ends. The germline gives CDR1 LNHDA, CDR2 SQIVND (reference sequence). The CDR3 runs to 13 residues. This chain's CDR3 is CASSAFWGTEAFF. The CDR3 region has the DNA TGTGCCAGTAGCGCTTTTTGGGGCACTGAAGCTTTCTTT.

By share, this clonotype ranks as medium-sized. The rearrangement links TRBV7-2 to TRBJ2-5; 7 bases are a match to TRBD2. The length of the CDR3 is 15 residues. The germline gives CDR1 SGHTA, CDR2 FQGNSA. The J segment lost 5 bases and the V segment lost 5 bases, leaving 11 bases of the junction unmatched. This CDR3 reads CASSPRGGSGETQYF. In DNA, the CDR3 is TGTGCCAGCAGCCCTAGGGGCGGGAGTGGGGAGACCCAGTACTTC.

This chain links TRBV23-1 with TRBJ2-7; 12 bases align to TRBD2. TRBV23-1 has ORF status, its function being uncertain. The CDR3 is 19 residues long. Trimming removed 3 bases from V and 5 bases from J; junction bases left unmatched: 17. DNA of the CDR3: TGCGCCAGCAGTCATGGGTTATGGGCTAGCGGGAGGGGAAGGCACGAGCAGTACTTC. Encoded protein: CASSHGLWASGRGRHEQYF.

With respect to this clonotype: The junction departs from the called germline gene at one end, perhaps through a read error. The V and J genes are TRBV28 and TRBJ2-3, with D perhaps assigned TRBD1 or TRBD2 (6 bases each). The CDR3 consists of 13 residues. Germline V gene data show CDR1 as MDHEN and CDR2 as SYDVKM. DNA of the CDR3: TGTGCCAGTCTTAACGGGGGCGCGGATAAGCAGTATTTT. This gives the protein CASLNGGADKQYF.

The V and J genes are TRBV2 and TRBJ2-6; D gene unclear. The CDR3 spans 17 residues. V was clipped by 4 bases and J by 2 bases, with 15 bases between them. Germline V gene data show CDR1 as SNHLY and CDR2 as FYNNEI. In DNA form, the CDR3 reads TGTGCCAGCAGTGTACGCTCCGTCGGGCCTGGGGCCAACGTCCTGACTTTC. Translating it yields CASSVRSVGPGANVLTF.

The gene calls are TRBV9 and TRBJ2-1, with D hard to call. The V and J ends lost 3 bases and 3 bases respectively, with 13 bases between them. This CDR3 region has 15 residues. CDR1 SGDLS and CDR2 YYNGEE come from the germline V gene. The CDR3 region is CASSDARDIYNEQFF. DNA for the CDR3: TGTGCCAGCAGCGACGCACGAGACATCTACAATGAGCAGTTCTTC. The full variable domain, in which reference TRBV9 and TRBJ2-1 provide the parts outside the CDR3, is DSGVTQTPKHLITATGQRVTLRCSPRSGDLSVYWYQQSLDQGLQFLIQYYNGEERAKGNILERFSAQQFPDLHSELNLSSLELGDSALYFCASSDARDIYNEQFFGPGTRLTVL.

The rearrangement uses TRBV10-3 and TRBJ2-7; 9 bases fit TRBD1. V gave up 7 bases and J gave up 0 bases; unmatched junction bases: 7. CDR3 size: 15 residues. Germline CDR1 is ENHRY and CDR2 is SYGVKD. This CDR3 is CAITGDRASSYEQYF. The CDR3 DNA sequence: TGTGCCATCACTGGGGACAGGGCGAGCTCCTACGAGCAGTACTTC.

J is TRBJ2-7 and V is TRBV7-2; 7 bases are shared with TRBD1. CDR1 and CDR2 from the germline V gene are SGHTA and FQGNSA. With 0 bases clipped from V and 5 bases from J, the junction kept 4 bases outside the gene matches. The CDR3 contains 14 residues. DNA for the CDR3: TGTGCCAGCAGCTTAGCAGGGGGCTACGACGAGCAGTACTTC. Translated: CASSLAGGYDEQYF. The complete variable domain, with remaining parts taken from reference TRBV7-2 and TRBJ2-7, reads GAGVSQSPSNKVTEKGKDVELRCDPISGHTALYWYRQSLGQGLEFLIYFQGNSAPDKSGLPSDRFSAERTGGSVSTLTIQRTQQEDSAVYLCASSLAGGYDEQYFGPGTRLTVT.

This sequence joins TRBV28 and TRBJ2-7; D remains unclear. V dropped 5 bases and J dropped 3 bases, with 8 bases sitting between them. Germline assignment: CDR1 MDHEN and CDR2 SYDVKM. This CDR3 has 12 amino acids. CDR3: CASSRSYYEQYF. CDR3 bases: TGTGCCAGCAGTCGATCCTACTACGAGCAGTACTTC.

This clonotype was seen a few times. This chain joins TRBV6-1 and TRBJ1-5, with D perhaps matching TRBD1 (5 bases). Germline CDR1 is MNHNS and CDR2 is SASEGT. The length of the CDR3 is 15 residues. The V and J ends lost 8 bases and 0 bases respectively, with 14 bases between them. This CDR3 is CASAPGLDSNQPQHF. CDR3 DNA: TGTGCCAGCGCCCCGGGGCTGGATAGCAATCAGCCCCAGCATTTT.

J is TRBJ2-5 and V is TRBV20-1; 7 bases are a match to TRBD1. Per the germline V gene, CDR1 is DFQATT and CDR2 is SNEGSKA (reference sequence). The CDR3 sequence is 16 residues long. The junction had 15 bases not matched to a gene; V was cut back by 6 bases and J by 2 bases. CDR3 sequence (DNA): TGCAGTGCCAAAAGGCCAAGAGGGGGCTCACAAGAGACCCAGTACTTC. This codes for CSAKRPRGGSQETQYF.

This clonotype was detected a few times. The chain combines TRBV11-1 with TRBJ2-5, with D possibly being TRBD1 (6 bases). Germline V gives CDR1 SGHAT, CDR2 FQDESV (reference sequence). The V and J ends lost 5 bases and 5 bases respectively, with 12 bases between them. The CDR3 extends over 13 amino acids. The CDR3 coding sequence is TGTGCCAGCAGCCCAGGGGTGAGGGAGACCCAGTACTTC. Encoded protein: CASSPGVRETQYF.

This chain links TRBV6-1 with TRBJ2-7; D may be TRBD2 (5 bases). Germline CDR1 and CDR2: MNHNS and SASEGT. With 8 bases removed from V and 1 base from J, the gap between germline ends came to 12 bases. This CDR3 comprises 13 residues. The CDR3 region has the DNA TGTGCCAGCCAAAGAGGGAGATCCTACGAGCAGTACTTC. It yields the protein CASQRGRSYEQYF.

The chain has TRBV6-2 or TRBV6-3 and TRBJ2-1, with 8 bases identical to TRBD2. The trim removed 6 bases at V and 5 bases at J, leaving 9 bases unmatched. The CDR3 covers 15 residues. Germline CDR1 reads MNHEY; CDR2 reads SVGEGT. The DNA of the CDR3 is TGTGCCAGCAGCCGGGGGGGGGCCGGGCACAATGAGCAGTTCTTC. Translated, it gives CASSRGGAGHNEQFF.

The CDR3 DNA is TGTGCCAGCAGTCCCTCCGGACGGGCTGAAGCTTTCTTT. Encoded protein: CASSPSGRAEAFF. This chain uses TRBV28 with TRBJ1-1; no clear D gene. Germline CDR1 and CDR2: MDHEN and SYDVKM. The CDR3 totals 13 residues. V gave up 5 bases and J gave up 6 bases, with 13 bases separating them. Complete variable domain (other parts from reference TRBV28 and TRBJ1-1): DVKVTQSSRYLVKRTGEKVFLECVQDMDHENMFWYRQDPGLGLRLIYFSYDVKMKEKGDIPEGYSVSREKKERFSLILESASTNQTSMYLCASSPSGRAEAFFGQGTRLTVV.

The J gene is TRBJ2-5, the V gene TRBV29-1; TRBD1 aligns across 9 bases. The germline CDR1 and CDR2 sequences are SQVTM and ANQGSEA. V was pared by 4 bases and J by 5 bases, with 11 bases of the junction left unmatched. This CDR3 contains 15 residues. CDR3 region: CSVGIHRGRGETQYF. CDR3 in DNA: TGCAGCGTTGGAATTCACAGGGGGCGGGGGGAGACCCAGTACTTC.

There are a few counts of this clonotype. The chain has TRBV6-2 or TRBV6-3 and TRBJ1-2; 7 nucleotides agree with TRBD1. Germline values: CDR1 MNHEY, CDR2 SVGEGT. The CDR3 has 14 residues. V lost 5 bases, J lost 6 bases, and 9 bases stayed unmatched. The CDR3 loop reads CASSALTGLDGYTF. The CDR3 DNA follows: TGTGCCAGCAGTGCGTTGACAGGGTTGGATGGCTACACCTTC.

There are a few counts of this clonotype. The chain combines TRBV20-1 with TRBJ2-5; D possibly matches TRBD1 or TRBD2 (7 bases each). This CDR3 has 12 residues. Germline V gene lookup returns CDR1 DFQATT and CDR2 SNEGSKA (reference sequence). The DNA for the CDR3 is TGCACCCTTCAGGGGGGGACGGAGACCCAGTACTTC. Its translation: CTLQGGTETQYF.

V gene TRBV15 combines with J gene TRBJ2-1; D not certain. CDR3 length equals 14 residues. In germline, CDR1 is LNHNV, CDR2 YYDKDF (reference sequence). V was cut by 3 bases and J by 8 bases, with 14 bases left in between. CDR3 DNA: TGTGCCACCAGCAGGGGTTCCCGGAGCGATGAGCAGTTCTTC. Its protein product is CATSRGSRSDEQFF.

The rearrangement uses TRBV4-3 and TRBJ2-3; D is perhaps TRBD1 (6 bases). Per the germline V gene, CDR1 is LGHNA and CDR2 is YSLEER. The CDR3 covers 16 residues. V was shortened by 0 bases and J by 5 bases, with 15 bases between the two germline ends. The CDR3 nucleotides are TGCGCCAGCAGCCAAGATCGGGTGGGGGCTGGAGATACGCAGTATTTT. This codes for CASSQDRVGAGDTQYF.

V gene TRBV5-1 combines with J gene TRBJ2-3, with D uncertain. Germline CDR1 and CDR2: SGHRS and YFSETQ. V lost 5 bases and J lost 2, with 18 bases in between. This CDR3 region has 16 residues. The CDR3, as DNA: TGCGCCAGCAGTGTACGGACCTCTAATCCCACAGATACGCAGTATTTT. Encoded protein: CASSVRTSNPTDTQYF.

There are a few counts of this clonotype. The V and J genes are TRBV27 and TRBJ2-1, with D tentatively TRBD1 (5 bases). CDR3 size: 11 residues. The V and J ends lost 5 bases and 10 bases respectively, with 9 bases between them. Germline V gene lookup returns CDR1 MNHEY and CDR2 SMNVEV (reference sequence). The CDR3 nucleotides read TGTGCCAGCAGTAGGGGAAACGAGCAGTTCTTC. Translated, it gives CASSRGNEQFF.

V is TRBV27 and J is TRBJ2-7; no definite D call. This CDR3 comprises 13 residues. Germline loops: CDR1 MNHEY, CDR2 SMNVEV (reference sequence). The ends were cut back, 8 bases at V and 1 base at J, with 12 bases in the middle. In nucleotides, the CDR3 is TGTGCCAGCCGTCCTTTGGGGTCCTACGAGCAGTACTTC. This encodes CASRPLGSYEQYF.

V and J are TRBV7-2 and TRBJ2-2; possible D gene TRBD2, 5 bases. Trimming left V 3 bases short and J 3 bases short, with 5 bases between. Germline CDR1 reads SGHTA; CDR2 reads FQGNSA. CDR3 size: 13 residues. The CDR3, as DNA: TGTGCCAGCAGCTTGGACTACACCGGGGAGCTGTTTTTT. This encodes CASSLDYTGELFF.

The chain employs TRBV18 and TRBJ1-2, with 7 nucleotides matching TRBD1. The V gene end was trimmed by 3 bases and the J gene end by 8 bases; junction bases not matched to a gene: 6. Germline V gene data show CDR1 as KGHSH and CDR2 as LQKENI. The CDR3 loop spans 13 amino acids. The CDR3 DNA is TGTGCCAGCTCACCGGTTCAGGGGGACGGCTACACCTTC. This encodes CASSPVQGDGYTF.

This clonotype was observed a few times. This rearrangement joins TRBV28 to TRBJ1-2; the D is unclear. In germline, CDR1 is MDHEN, CDR2 SYDVKM. Trimming cost V 4 bases and J 4 bases, with 13 bases left between them. The CDR3 spans 14 residues. The CDR3 DNA sequence: TGTGCCAGCAGTTCCCTACAAGGTCGCTATGGCTACACCTTC. Translation gives CASSSLQGRYGYTF.